These T cell receptor beta chains were read from a single sample in a study of blood T cell repertoires in COVID-19. Data came from immunoSEQ multiplex PCR; TCRdb stores just in-frame clones and leaves some out. The sample has about 99,000 clones, around 84% seen once. Input material: peripheral blood. These receptor sequences come from a human donor in a cohort sampled during active COVID-19. The CDR3 runs from the conserved cysteine through the conserved F or W. The order of the fields is CDR3 protein, CDR3 DNA, clone size, D gene, V gene, J gene. A D gene is named only where the DNA matches it firmly. Clone size is shown for a subset of rows, as once, few, many or a class of expanded clone.

CASSLARAGNTIYF,TGTGCCAGCAGCTTGGCGCGGGCTGGAAACACCATATATTTT,-,-,TRBV5-4,TRBJ1-3
CASSFGRDYEQYF,TGTGCCAGCAGTTTCGGCAGGGACTACGAGCAGTACTTC,few,-,TRBV27,TRBJ2-7
CASSFSLVGNEQFF,TGTGCCAGCAGCTTCTCGCTAGTCGGCAATGAGCAGTTCTTC,-,-,TRBV11-3,TRBJ2-1
CASSWDRGSLYGYTF,TGTGCCAGCAGTTGGGACAGGGGGTCCCTTTATGGCTACACCTTC,-,TRBD1,TRBV6-6,TRBJ1-2
CASLQRRRSGNTIYF,TGTGCCAGCCTCCAGCGGCGGAGATCTGGAAACACCATATATTTT,few,-,TRBV28,TRBJ1-3
CATRTTGIATEAFF,TGTGCCACCAGAACGACAGGGATTGCCACTGAAGCTTTCTTT,-,TRBD1,TRBV10-3,TRBJ1-1
CASSPGGPPYNEQFF,TGTGCCAGCAGCCCGGGGGGGCCCCCCTACAATGAGCAGTTCTTC,-,TRBD2,TRBV2,TRBJ2-1
CASSPRELWSSYNEQFF,TGTGCCAGCAGCCCCCGCGAATTGTGGAGCTCCTACAATGAGCAGTTCTTC,-,-,TRBV5-8,TRBJ2-1
CSAEGGRGYGYTF,TGCAGCGCAGAGGGGGGGCGCGGGTATGGCTACACCTTC,-,-,TRBV29-1,TRBJ1-2
CATTSGGITDTQYF,TGTGCTACCACCTCAGGGGGCATAACAGATACGCAGTATTTT,-,TRBD1,TRBV12-5,TRBJ2-3